The following is a T cell receptor beta chain sequence with its context. This may be a read error: a much more frequent sequence differs by one nucleotide. Other DNA sequences in this sample translate to the same CDR3. The sample belongs to a study of shared clonotypes between healthy human individuals. The overall study: Ranging from 18 to 49 in age, donors were a couple of women and three men.

Loaded into unsorted PBMC replicate PCRs was about 310 ng DNA, 25,000 to 30,000 T cell genomes. Here immunoSEQ multiplex PCR was the method, and the copy in TCRdb shows in-frame clones only, minus some. Among some 530,000 clones, roughly 80% were seen once, and the ten largest hold approximately 12%. Germline loops: CDR1 SGHDN, CDR2 FVKESK. J gave up 3 bases and V 1 base, and 6 bases lay outside the gene matches. This CDR3 is built from 15 residues. This receptor was identified in a woman aged 40 to 50 in good health. Some clones in this sample may be carry-over from other donors' samples. This sequence joins TRBV14 and TRBJ2-7, with 7 bases identical to TRBD2. Sample: PBMCs. The CDR3 sequence: CASSQGPGGSYEQYF. In DNA, the CDR3 is TGTGCCAGCAGCCAAGGCCCGGGAGGCAGCTACGAGCAGTACTTC.